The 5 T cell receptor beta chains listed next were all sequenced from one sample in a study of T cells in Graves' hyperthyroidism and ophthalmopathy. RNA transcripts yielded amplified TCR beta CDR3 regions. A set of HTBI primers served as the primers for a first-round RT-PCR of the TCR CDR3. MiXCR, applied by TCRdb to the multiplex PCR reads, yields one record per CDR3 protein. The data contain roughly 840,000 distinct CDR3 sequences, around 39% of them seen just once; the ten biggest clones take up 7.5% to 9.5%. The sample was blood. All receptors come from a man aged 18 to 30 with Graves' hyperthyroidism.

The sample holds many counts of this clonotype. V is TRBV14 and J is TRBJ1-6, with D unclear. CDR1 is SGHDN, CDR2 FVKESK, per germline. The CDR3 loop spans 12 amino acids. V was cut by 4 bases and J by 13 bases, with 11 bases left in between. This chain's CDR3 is CASSPTSSPLHF. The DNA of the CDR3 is TGTGCCAGCAGCCCAACAAGCTCCCCCCTCCACTTT. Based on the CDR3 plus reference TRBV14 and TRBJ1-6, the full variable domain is EAGVTQFPSHSVIEKGQTVTLRCDPISGHDNLYWYRRVMGKEIKFLLHFVKESKQDESGMPNNRFLAERTGGTYSTLKVQPAELEDSGVYFCASSPTSSPLHFGNGTRLTVT.

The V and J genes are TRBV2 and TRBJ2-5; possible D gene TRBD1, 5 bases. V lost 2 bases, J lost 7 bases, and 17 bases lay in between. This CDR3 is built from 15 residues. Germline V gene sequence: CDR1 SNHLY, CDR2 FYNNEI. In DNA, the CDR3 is TGTGCCAGCAGTGAAAGAGGCAACCAAAGGGGGACCCAGTACTTC. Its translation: CASSERGNQRGTQYF.

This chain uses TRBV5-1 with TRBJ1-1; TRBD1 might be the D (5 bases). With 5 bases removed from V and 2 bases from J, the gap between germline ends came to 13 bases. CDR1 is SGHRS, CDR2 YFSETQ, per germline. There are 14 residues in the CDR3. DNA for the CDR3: TGCGCCAGCAGTAATGGGGACGACAACACTGAAGCTTTCTTT. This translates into CASSNGDDNTEAFF.

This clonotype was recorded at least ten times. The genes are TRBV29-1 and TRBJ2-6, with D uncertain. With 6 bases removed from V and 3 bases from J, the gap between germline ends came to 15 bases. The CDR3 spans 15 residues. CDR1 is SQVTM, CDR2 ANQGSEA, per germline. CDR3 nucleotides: TGCAGCGTCCGGACCTTCACGGGTGGGGCCAACGTCCTGACTTTC. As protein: CSVRTFTGGANVLTF.

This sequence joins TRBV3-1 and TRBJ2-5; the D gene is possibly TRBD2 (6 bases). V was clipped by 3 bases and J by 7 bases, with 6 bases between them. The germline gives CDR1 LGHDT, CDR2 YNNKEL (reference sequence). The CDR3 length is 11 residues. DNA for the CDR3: TGTGCCAGCAGCCAGCGGGGGACCCAGTACTTC. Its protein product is CASSQRGTQYF.